This T cell receptor beta chain appears in the sequencing data of a study of cytomegalovirus exposure and HLA in healthy donors (dated by TCRdb to 2017 to 2019). Looking at the study overall: According to a later analysis, the 120 or so validation repertoires were produced on the same platform as the 666 repertoires of the first cohort. To predict cytomegalovirus infection status, the study brought together high-throughput TCR immunosequencing, statistical association of individual TCRs with disease status, and machine learning. The study aimed to test whether signatures of past pathogen exposure could be identified by cataloging public T cell receptors. Along with the roughly 710-subject first cohort, a separate validation cohort of over 90 different subjects was used.

The CDR3 holds 14 amino acids from the cysteine to the phenylalanine. CDR3 DNA is the only sequence kept; it has 42 bases, read in frame from the first base. Trimming removed 6 bases from V and 6 bases from J; the gene matches leave 8 bases unexplained. The germline V gene sets CDR1 to ENHRY and CDR2 to SYGVKD. Overall study outcomes, separate from this receptor: A few of the identified cytomegalovirus-associated TCR beta chains were confirmed in vitro to be specific for cytomegalovirus antigens. Across donors, most TCR sequences were observed very rarely, whereas some public TCRs were present in many individuals. The study listed 150 to 200 TCR beta chains as associated with cytomegalovirus. The classifier was reported to diagnose cytomegalovirus status with high specificity and sensitivity in both the original and validation cohorts. A later analysis found that TCRs clustered in the first cohort also tended to co-occur in the roughly 120 validation repertoires, with 90% to 95% of cluster scores above 0. The authors suggested that the approach could potentially be generalized to other disease states and immunological phenotypes. All 120 or so repertoires were used to score co-occurrence in the validation cohort in a later analysis, because that analysis had no HLA typing for the cohort.

In the case of this clone: It has no known antigen specificity. The record has no base qualities; no much larger clone is one base away.

Donors formed part of the validation cohort, which comprised over a hundred subjects and was distinct from the first cohort of 550 to 850 subjects. Libraries were built with the immunoSEQ multiplex PCR assay. From the authors' description of their analysis: A statistical classification framework was built for diagnosing cytomegalovirus status from the catalog of TCR beta chain sequences. In its TCRdb copy, this immuneACCESS table keeps in-frame sequences only and misses some clones. Where compared with another copy, unresolved V genes explain less than half of these, and the others have no known cause. The D gene and trimming were derived from the DNA, and the V and J assignments and clone size from that table. For this sample the table gives some 240,000 clones, of which less than 90% were detected only once. The ten largest account for 4.5% to 7% of the sample.

The origin of this receptor is a woman in her late teens or twenties in good health and CMV-seronegative. The sequence joins TRBV10-3 to TRBJ2-3, and TRBD1 matches 8 of the central bases. The specimen was PBMCs. CDR3 protein: CAISPGQGEDTQYF. The nucleotide sequence is TGTGCCATCAGCCCCGGACAGGGTGAGGATACGCAGTATTTT.